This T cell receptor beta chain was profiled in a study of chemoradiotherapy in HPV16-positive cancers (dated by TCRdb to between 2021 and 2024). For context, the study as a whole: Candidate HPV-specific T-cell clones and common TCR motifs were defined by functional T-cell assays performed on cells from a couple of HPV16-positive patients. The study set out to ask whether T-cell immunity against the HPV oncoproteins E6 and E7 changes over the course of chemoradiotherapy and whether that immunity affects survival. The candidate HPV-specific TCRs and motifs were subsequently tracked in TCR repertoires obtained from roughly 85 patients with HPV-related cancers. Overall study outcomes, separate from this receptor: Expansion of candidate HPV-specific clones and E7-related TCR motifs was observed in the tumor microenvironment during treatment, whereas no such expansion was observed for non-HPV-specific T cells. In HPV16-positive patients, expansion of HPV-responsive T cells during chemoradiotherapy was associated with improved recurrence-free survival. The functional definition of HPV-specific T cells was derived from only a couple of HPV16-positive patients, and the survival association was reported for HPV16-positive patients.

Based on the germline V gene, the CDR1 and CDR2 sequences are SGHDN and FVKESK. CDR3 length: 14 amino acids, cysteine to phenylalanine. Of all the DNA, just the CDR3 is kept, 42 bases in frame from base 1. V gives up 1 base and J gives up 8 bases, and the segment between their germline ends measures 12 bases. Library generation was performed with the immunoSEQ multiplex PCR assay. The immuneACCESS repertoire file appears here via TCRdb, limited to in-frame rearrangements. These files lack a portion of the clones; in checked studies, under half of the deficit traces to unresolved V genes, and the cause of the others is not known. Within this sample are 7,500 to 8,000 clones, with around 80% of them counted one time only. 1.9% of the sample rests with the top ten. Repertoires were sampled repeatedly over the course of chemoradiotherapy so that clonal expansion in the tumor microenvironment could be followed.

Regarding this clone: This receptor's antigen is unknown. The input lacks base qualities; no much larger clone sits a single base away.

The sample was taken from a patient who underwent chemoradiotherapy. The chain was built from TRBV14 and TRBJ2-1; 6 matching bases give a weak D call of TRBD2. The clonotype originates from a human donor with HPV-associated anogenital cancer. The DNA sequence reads TGTGCCAGCAGCCAAGGCGGAGGGAACGATGAGCAGTTCTTC. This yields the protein CASSQGGGNDEQFF.